This T cell receptor (beta chain) was retrieved from a study of CD8 T cells in Susac syndrome. The CDR3 contains 15 residues. Trimming left V 4 bases short and J 1 base short, with 13 bases between. From blood CD8+ and CD4+ T cells, the TCR beta chain was sequenced. An input of about 0.5 to 1 ug of RNA was subjected to reverse transcription using random hexamers. immunoSEQ multiplex PCR amplified TCR beta CDR3 across 54 Vbeta, 13 Jbeta. MiXCR was run by TCRdb on the immunoSEQ multiplex PCR reads, yielding one entry per CDR3 protein. Here the sample spans 190,000 or so distinct CDR3 sequences, about 96% being singletons.

This receptor was obtained from a human donor with multiple sclerosis. Sequencing used CD4+ T cells from PBMCs. The chain carries TRBV12-3 or TRBV12-4 and TRBJ1-2, with D possibly being TRBD1 (6 bases). The CDR3 nucleotides read TGTGCCAGCAGTTACGCAGGGGTTATTAACTATGGCTACACCTTC. This sequence encodes CASSYAGVINYGYTF.